Listed here is a single T cell receptor beta chain. The target of this receptor is not known. Within one base of it there is no much larger clone, and no base qualities were kept. Genomic DNA was extracted from sorted cells for sequencing of the TCRbeta CDR3 region. The immunoSEQ Assay was used to sequence the TCRbeta CDR3 regions. Sourced from immuneACCESS, this table was stored by TCRdb with only in-frame sequences that have V and J called. A share of the clones is absent; for the studies checked, an unresolved V gene accounts for under half, and the remainder has no known explanation. This sample comprises roughly 56,000 clones, just over 85% of them detected only once. The ten biggest clones cover more than 0.8% of the sample. The trial excluded patients who had a history of autoimmune disease or were on systemic immunosuppression. Peripheral blood for TCR sequencing was collected from all dose cohorts at baseline, on cycle 4 day 1, and on cycle 7 day 1. The samples were drawn from a first-in-human, open-label, multicenter phase I dose-escalation trial of ivuxolimab. Adults with locally advanced or metastatic melanoma, renal cell carcinoma, hepatocellular carcinoma or head and neck squamous cell carcinoma were enrolled in the trial. Before TCR sequencing, CD4+ T cells and CD8+ T cells were sorted from peripheral blood as separate populations.

The CDR1 and CDR2 encoded by the germline V gene are SGHDT and YYEEEE. At the junction V is shortened by 0 bases and J by 11 bases, with 17 bases in between. Measured from the cysteine to the phenylalanine, the CDR3 is 14 residues long. Just CDR3 DNA is preserved here, 42 bases in frame from base 1. The source of the sample is a study of OX40 agonist ivuxolimab in advanced cancers. For the wider study: Ivuxolimab was an agonistic, fully human IgG2 monoclonal antibody directed against OX40 (CD134), a costimulatory receptor. Intravenous ivuxolimab was administered to patients every 2 weeks at six dose levels: 0.01, 0.1, 0.3, 1.5, 3 and 10 mg/kg. Prior anti-PD-1, anti-PD-L1 or anti-CTLA-4 therapy was permitted, and approximately 40% of dose-escalation patients had received checkpoint inhibitors. The dose-escalation cohort was over 70% male with a mean age of approximately 60 years, ranging from roughly 23 to 85. Three dose-escalation patients achieved partial responses, one with hepatocellular carcinoma and two with cutaneous melanoma. Peripheral TCRbeta sequencing was intended to test whether TCR sequence diversity was altered and clonal T-cell expansion was caused by ivuxolimab. Of the roughly 52 dose-escalation patients, hepatocellular carcinoma was present in around 20, melanoma in around 15, renal cell carcinoma in 9 and head and neck cancer in 9. The paper describes the monotherapy dose-escalation part (N = 52 patients) of the phase I trial of ivuxolimab.

The study at large found these results: Low levels of normalized T-cell clonal expansion were also seen in some patients who did not respond. At doses from 0.1 to 3.0 mg/kg, clonal expansion was seen in both CD4+ and CD8+ blood T cells between baseline and week 6. After ivuxolimab, expanded clones were on average more numerous among CD8+ T cells than among CD4+ T cells. The antigen specificity of the peripheral T cells that underwent clonal expansion was not determined. Partial responders in the 0.1-3.0 mg/kg groups had among the lowest normalized peripheral clonal expansion, especially among CD8+ T cells.

This specimen was CD4+ or CD8+ T cells sorted from blood, taken in a trial of the OX40 agonist ivuxolimab. The sequence was obtained from an adult with an advanced solid tumor such as melanoma, head and neck, liver or kidney cancer. Recombination connected TRBV5-6 to TRBJ1-1; the D segment could be TRBD1, given 5 matching bases. CDR3 protein: CASSLGGWGTGAFF. The base sequence is TGTGCCAGCAGCTTGGGGGGCTGGGGGACTGGGGCTTTCTTT.